This TCR beta chain was sequenced for a study of blood T cell repertoires in COVID-19. On the study more broadly: Sites across the United States, Italy and Spain contributed samples from acute and convalescent COVID-19.

Germline lookup yields CDR1 SNHLY and CDR2 FYNNEI. V lost 8 bases, J lost 6 bases, and 6 bases stayed unmatched. This CDR3 has 13 residues. Authors' analysis steps: Amplification with reference gene primers provided the estimates of nucleated cell counts. Sequenced by immunoSEQ multiplex PCR; TCRdb stores in-frame clones only, minus some. D and trimming come from the DNA, and the V and J calls and clone size come from that table. The table lists approximately 500,000 clones, roughly 91% of them singletons. Enrolled during active infection, Seattle patients were then followed longitudinally. The sample taken for sequencing was peripheral blood. This clonotype was sampled from a woman aged 45-65 years with COVID-19, enrolled during active disease. The chain employs TRBV2 and TRBJ1-5; 8 bases line up with TRBD1. This CDR3 reads CASGTGFRQPQHF. In nucleotides, the CDR3 is TGTGCCAGCGGGACAGGTTTCCGTCAGCCCCAGCATTTT.